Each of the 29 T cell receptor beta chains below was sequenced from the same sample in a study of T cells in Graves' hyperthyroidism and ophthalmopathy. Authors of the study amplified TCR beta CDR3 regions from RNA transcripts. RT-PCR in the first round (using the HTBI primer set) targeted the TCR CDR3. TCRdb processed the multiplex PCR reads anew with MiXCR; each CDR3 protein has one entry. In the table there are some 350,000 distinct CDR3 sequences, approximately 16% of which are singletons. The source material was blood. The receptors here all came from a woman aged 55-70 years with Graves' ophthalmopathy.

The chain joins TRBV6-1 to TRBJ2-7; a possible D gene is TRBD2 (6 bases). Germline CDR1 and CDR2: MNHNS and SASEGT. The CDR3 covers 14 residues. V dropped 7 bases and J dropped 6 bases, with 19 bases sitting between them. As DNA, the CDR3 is TGTGCCAGCATACCCGGGGACTTCCTGGGCGAGCAGTACTTC. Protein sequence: CASIPGDFLGEQYF.

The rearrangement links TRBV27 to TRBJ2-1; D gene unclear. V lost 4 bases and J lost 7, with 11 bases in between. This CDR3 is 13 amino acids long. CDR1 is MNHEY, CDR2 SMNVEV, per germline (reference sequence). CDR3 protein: CASSSYGGNEQFF. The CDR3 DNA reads TGTGCCAGCAGTTCATATGGTGGAAATGAGCAGTTCTTC.

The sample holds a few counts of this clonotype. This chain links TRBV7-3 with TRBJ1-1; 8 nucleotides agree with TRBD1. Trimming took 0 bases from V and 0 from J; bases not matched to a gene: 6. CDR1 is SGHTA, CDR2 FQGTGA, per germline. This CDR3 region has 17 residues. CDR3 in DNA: TGTGCCAGCAGCTTAACCGGGACAGGCTATATGAACACTGAAGCTTTCTTT. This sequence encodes CASSLTGTGYMNTEAFF.

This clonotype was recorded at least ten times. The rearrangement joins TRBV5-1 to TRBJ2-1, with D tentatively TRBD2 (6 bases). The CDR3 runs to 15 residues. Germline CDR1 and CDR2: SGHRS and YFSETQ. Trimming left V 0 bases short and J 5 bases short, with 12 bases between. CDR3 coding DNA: TGCGCCAGCAGCTTGGCGGGAGTGGCGAACAATGAGCAGTTCTTC. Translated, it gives CASSLAGVANNEQFF.

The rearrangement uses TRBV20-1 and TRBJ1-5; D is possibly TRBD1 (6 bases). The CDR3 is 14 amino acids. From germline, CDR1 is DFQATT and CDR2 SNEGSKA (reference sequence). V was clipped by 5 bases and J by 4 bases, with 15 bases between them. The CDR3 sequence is CSAYPGGQNQPQHF. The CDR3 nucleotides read TGCAGTGCTTACCCCGGGGGGCAAAATCAGCCCCAGCATTTT.

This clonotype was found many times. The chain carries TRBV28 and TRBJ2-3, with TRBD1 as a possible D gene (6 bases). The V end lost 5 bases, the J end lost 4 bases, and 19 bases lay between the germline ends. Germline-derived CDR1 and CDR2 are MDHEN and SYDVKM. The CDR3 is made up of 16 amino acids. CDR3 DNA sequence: TGTGCCAGCAGTCACCCTGGACAGCTACCCCCAGATACGCAGTATTTT. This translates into CASSHPGQLPPDTQYF.

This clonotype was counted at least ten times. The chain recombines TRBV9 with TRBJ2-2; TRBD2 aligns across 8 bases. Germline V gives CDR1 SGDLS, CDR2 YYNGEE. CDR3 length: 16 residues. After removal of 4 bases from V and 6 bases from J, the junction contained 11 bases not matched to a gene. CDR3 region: CASSPTGTRVAGELFF. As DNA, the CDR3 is TGTGCCAGCAGCCCCACCGGGACTAGAGTGGCCGGGGAGCTGTTTTTT.

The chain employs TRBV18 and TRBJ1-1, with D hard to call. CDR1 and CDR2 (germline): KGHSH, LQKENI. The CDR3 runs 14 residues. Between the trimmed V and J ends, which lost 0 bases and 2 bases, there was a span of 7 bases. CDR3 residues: CASSPPIRNTEAFF. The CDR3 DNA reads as TGTGCCAGCTCACCACCGATTCGTAACACTGAAGCTTTCTTT.

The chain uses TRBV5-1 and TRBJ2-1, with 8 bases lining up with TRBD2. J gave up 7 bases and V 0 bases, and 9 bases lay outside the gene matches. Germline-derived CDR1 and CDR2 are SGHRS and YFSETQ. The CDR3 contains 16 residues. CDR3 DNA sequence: TGCGCCAGCAGCTTGGGAGTCGGGAGGGGGAATAATGAGCAGTTCTTC. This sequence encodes CASSLGVGRGNNEQFF.

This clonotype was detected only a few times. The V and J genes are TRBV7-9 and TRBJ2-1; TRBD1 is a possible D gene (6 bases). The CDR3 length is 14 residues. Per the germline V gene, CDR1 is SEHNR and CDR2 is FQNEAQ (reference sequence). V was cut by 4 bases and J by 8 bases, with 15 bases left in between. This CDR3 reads CASSWIGGPYEQFF. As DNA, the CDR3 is TGTGCCAGCAGCTGGATAGGGGGTCCATATGAGCAGTTCTTC.

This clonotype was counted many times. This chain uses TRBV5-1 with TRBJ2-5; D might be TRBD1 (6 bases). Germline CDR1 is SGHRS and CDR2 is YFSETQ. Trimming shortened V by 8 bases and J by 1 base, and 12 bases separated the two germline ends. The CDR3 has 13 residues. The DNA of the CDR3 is TGCGCCAGTCGGACAGCGCTCCAAGAGACCCAGTACTTC. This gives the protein CASRTALQETQYF.

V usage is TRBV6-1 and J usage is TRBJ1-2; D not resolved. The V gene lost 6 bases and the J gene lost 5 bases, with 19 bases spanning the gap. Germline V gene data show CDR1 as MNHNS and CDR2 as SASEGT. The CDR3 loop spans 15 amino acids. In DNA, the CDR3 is TGTGCCAGCAGGAAGGGTCTGACAAATCCGTATGGCTACACCTTC. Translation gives CASRKGLTNPYGYTF.

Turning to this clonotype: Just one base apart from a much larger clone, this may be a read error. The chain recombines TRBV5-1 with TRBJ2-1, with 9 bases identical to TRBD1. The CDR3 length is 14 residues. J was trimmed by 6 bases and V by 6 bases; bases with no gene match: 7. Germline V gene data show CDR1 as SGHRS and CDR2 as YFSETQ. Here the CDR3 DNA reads TGCGCCAGCATGCCTGGGACAGGGAGCAATGAGCAGTTCTTC. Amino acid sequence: CASMPGTGSNEQFF.

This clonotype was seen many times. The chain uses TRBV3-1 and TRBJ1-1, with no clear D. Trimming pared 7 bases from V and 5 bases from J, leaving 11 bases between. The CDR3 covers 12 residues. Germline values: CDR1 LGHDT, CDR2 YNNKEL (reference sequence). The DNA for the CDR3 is TGTGCCAGCAAGGGCAGCGGGACTGAAGCTTTCTTT. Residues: CASKGSGTEAFF. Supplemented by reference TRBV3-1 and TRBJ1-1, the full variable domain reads DTAVSQTPKYLVTQMGNDKSIKCEQNLGHDTMYWYKQDSKKFLKIMFSYNNKELIINETVPNRFSPKSPDKAHLNLHINSLELGDSAVYFCASKGSGTEAFFGQGTRLTVV.

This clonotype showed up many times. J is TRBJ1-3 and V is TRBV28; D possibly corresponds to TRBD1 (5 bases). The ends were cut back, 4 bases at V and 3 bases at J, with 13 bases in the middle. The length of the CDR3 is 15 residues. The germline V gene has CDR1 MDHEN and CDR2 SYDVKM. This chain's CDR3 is CASSSTQGLGNTIYF. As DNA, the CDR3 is TGTGCCAGCAGTTCAACCCAGGGACTTGGAAACACCATATATTTT.

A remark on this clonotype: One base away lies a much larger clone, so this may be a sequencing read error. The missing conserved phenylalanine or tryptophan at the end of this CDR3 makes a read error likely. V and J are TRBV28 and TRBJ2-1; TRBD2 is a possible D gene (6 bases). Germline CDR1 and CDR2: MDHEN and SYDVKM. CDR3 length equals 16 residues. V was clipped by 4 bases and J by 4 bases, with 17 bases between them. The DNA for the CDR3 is TGTGCCAGCAGTTCACTCGGAGGGCCGGGGTACAATGAGCAGTTCATC. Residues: CASSSLGGPGYNEQFI.

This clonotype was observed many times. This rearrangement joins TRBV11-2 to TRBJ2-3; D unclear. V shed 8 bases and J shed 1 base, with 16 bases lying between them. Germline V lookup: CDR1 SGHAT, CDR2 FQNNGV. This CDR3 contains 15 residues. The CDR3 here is CASSLNFGGTDTQYF. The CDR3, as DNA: TGTGCCAGCTCCCTTAACTTCGGCGGCACAGATACGCAGTATTTT.

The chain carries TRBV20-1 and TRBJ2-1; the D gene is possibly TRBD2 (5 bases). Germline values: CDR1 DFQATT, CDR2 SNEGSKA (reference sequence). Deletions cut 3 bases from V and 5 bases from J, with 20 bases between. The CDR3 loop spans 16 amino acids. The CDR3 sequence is CSASPLVFRENNEQFF. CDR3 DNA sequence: TGCAGTGCTAGCCCACTTGTCTTCCGGGAAAACAATGAGCAGTTCTTC.

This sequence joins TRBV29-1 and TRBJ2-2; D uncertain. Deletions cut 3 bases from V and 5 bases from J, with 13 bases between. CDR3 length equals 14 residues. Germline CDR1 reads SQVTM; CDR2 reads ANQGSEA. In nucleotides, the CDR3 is TGCAGCGTTGATAACGCGGCTCGGACCGGGGAGCTGTTTTTT. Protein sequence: CSVDNAARTGELFF.

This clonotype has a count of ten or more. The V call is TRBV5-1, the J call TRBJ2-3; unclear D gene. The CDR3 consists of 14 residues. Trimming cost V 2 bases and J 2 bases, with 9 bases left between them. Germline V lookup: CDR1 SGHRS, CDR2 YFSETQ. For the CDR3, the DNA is TGCGCCAGCAGCTTTGGTCAGACCACAGATACGCAGTATTTT. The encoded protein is CASSFGQTTDTQYF.

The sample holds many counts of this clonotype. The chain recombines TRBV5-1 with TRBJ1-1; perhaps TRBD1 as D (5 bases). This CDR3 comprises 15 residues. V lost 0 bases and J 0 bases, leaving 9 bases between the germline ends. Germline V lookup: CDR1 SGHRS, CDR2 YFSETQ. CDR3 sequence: CASSLGQGMNTEAFF. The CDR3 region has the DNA TGCGCCAGCAGCTTGGGTCAGGGAATGAACACTGAAGCTTTCTTT.

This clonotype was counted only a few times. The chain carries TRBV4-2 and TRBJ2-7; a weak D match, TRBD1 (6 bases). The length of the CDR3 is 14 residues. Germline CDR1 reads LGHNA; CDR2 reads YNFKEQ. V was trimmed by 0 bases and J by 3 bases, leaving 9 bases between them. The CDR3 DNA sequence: TGTGCCAGCAGCCAAGAGGACAGAGACTACGAGCAGTACTTC. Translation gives CASSQEDRDYEQYF.

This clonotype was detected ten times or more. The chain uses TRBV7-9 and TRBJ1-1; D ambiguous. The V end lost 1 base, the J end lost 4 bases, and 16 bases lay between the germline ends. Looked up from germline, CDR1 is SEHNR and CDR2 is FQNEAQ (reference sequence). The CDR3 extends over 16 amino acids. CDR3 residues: CASSLDVHPASTEAFF. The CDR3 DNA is TGTGCCAGCAGCTTAGATGTACACCCTGCGAGCACTGAAGCTTTCTTT.

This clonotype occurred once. The chain's CDR3 is CATSRVAGEEQYF. CDR3 sequence (DNA): TGTGCCACCAGCAGGGTAGCGGGAGAGGAGCAGTACTTC. The gene calls are TRBV15 and TRBJ2-7; TRBD2 agrees at 9 bases. Looked up from germline, CDR1 is LNHNV and CDR2 is YYDKDF (reference sequence). The junction had 4 bases not matched to a gene; V was cut back by 3 bases and J by 7 bases. The CDR3 loop spans 13 amino acids.

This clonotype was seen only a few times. The DNA for the CDR3 is TGTGCCAGCCGCCGGTCTGGACAGGGGGTCCCCGAGCAGTACTTC. This sequence encodes CASRRSGQGVPEQYF. V gene TRBV19 combines with J gene TRBJ2-7, with 10 bases matching TRBD1. The germline V gene has CDR1 LNHDA and CDR2 SQIVND (reference sequence). The CDR3 has 15 amino acids. Unmatched junction bases numbered 14, after V lost 9 bases and J lost 6 bases.

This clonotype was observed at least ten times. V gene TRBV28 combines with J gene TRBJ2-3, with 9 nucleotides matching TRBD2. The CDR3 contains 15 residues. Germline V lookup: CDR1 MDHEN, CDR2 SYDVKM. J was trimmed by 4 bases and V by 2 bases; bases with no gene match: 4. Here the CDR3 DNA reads TGTGCCAGCAGTTTAGGCGGGAGGGCGCCAGATACGCAGTATTTT. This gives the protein CASSLGGRAPDTQYF.

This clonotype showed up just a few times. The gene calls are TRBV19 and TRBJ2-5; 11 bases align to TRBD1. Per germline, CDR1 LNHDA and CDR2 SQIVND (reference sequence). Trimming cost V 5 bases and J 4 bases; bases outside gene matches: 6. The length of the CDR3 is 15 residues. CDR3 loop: CASSVGQGVRETQYF. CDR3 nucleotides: TGTGCCAGTAGTGTGGGACAGGGGGTACGAGAGACCCAGTACTTC.

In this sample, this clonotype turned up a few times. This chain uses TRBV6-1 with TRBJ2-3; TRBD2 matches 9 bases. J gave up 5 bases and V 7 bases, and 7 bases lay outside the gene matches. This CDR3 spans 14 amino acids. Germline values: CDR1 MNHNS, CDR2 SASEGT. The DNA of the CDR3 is TGTGCCAGCACCTTAGCGGGAGATCGAGATACGCAGTATTTT. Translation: CASTLAGDRDTQYF.

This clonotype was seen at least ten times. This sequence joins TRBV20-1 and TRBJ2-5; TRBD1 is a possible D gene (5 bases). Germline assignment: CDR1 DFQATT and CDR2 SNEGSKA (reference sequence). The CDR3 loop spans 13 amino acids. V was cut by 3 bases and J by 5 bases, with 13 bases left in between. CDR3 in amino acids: CSARDTYLETQYF. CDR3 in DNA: TGCAGTGCTAGGGACACTTACCTTGAGACCCAGTACTTC.